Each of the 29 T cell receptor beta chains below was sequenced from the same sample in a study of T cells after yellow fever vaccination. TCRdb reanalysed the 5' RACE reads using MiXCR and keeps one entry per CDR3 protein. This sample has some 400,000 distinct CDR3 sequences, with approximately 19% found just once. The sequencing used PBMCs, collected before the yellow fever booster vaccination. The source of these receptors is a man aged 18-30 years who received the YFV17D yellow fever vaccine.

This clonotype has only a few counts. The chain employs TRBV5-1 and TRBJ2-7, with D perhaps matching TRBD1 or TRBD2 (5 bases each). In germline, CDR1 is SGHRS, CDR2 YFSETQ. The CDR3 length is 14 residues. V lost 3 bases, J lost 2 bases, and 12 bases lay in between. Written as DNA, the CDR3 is TGCGCCAGCAGCTCCGGGACGCTAACCTACGAGCAGTACTTC. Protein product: CASSSGTLTYEQYF.

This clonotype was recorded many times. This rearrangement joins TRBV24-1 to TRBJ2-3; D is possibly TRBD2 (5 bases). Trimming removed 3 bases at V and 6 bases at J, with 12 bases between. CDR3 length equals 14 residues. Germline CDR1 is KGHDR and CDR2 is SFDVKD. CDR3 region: CATSDTPGGDTQYF. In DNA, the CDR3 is TGTGCCACCAGTGATACCCCGGGCGGGGATACGCAGTATTTT.

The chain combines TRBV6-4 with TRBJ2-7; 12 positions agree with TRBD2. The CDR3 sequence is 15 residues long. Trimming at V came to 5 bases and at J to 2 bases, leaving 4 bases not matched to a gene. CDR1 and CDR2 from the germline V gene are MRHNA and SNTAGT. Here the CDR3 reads CASSLTSGGPYEQYF. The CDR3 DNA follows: TGTGCCAGCAGTTTGACTAGCGGGGGCCCCTACGAGCAGTACTTC.

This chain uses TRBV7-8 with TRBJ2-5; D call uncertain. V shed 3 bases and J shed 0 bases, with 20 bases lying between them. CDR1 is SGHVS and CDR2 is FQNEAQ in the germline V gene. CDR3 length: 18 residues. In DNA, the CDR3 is TGTGCCAGCAGCTTTGGTCCCCCGGCGGAGTTTTACCAAGAGACCCAGTACTTC. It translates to CASSFGPPAEFYQETQYF.

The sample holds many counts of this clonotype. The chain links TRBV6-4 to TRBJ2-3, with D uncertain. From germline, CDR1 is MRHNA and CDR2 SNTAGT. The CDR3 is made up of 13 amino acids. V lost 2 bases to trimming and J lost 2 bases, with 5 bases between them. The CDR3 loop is CASSDGPTDTQYF. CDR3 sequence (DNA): TGTGCCAGCAGTGACGGGCCCACAGATACGCAGTATTTT.

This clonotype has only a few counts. In DNA form, the CDR3 reads TGTGCCAGCAGCTTAATTAGGGCCAGAAATTCGAACACCGGGGAGCTGTTTTTT. It specifies CASSLIRARNSNTGELFF. The V and J genes are TRBV7-2 and TRBJ2-2; D unresolved. Germline-derived CDR1 and CDR2 are SGHTA and FQGNSA. This CDR3 is built from 18 residues. V was trimmed by 2 bases and J by 0 bases, leaving 16 bases between them.

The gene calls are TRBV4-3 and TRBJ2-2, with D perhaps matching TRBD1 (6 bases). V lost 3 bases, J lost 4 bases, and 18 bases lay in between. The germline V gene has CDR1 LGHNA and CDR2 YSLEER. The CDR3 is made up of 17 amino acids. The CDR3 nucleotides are TGCGCCAGCAGCCAGAGAACAGGGAAGAGGTGCACCGGGGAGCTGTTTTTT. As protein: CASSQRTGKRCTGELFF.

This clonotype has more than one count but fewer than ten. In nucleotides, the CDR3 is TGTGCCAGCAGCTTAGCGGGCAGGAGGAACACTGAAGCTTTCTTT. Its translation: CASSLAGRRNTEAFF. The chain has TRBV7-9 and TRBJ1-1; no clear D gene. From germline, CDR1 is SEHNR and CDR2 FQNEAQ (reference sequence). The CDR3 is 15 amino acids. The V end lost 0 bases, the J end lost 1 base, and 9 bases lay between the germline ends.

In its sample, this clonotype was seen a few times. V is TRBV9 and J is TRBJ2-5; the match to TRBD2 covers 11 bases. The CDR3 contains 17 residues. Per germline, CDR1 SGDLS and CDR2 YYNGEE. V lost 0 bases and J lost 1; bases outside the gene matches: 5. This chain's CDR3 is CASSVGLAGGTQETQYF. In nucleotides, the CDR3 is TGTGCCAGCAGCGTAGGTCTAGCGGGGGGTACCCAAGAGACCCAGTACTTC.

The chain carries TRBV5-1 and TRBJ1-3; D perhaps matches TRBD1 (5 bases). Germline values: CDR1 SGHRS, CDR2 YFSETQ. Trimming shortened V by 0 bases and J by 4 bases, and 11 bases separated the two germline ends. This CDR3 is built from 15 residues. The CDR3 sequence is CASSLAAGTGNTIYF. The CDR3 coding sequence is TGCGCCAGCAGCTTGGCCGCGGGGACGGGAAACACCATATATTTT.

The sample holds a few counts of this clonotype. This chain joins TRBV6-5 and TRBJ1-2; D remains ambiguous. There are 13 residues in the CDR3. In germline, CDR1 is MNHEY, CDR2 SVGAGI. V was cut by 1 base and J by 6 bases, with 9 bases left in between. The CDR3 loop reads CASSYLRSNGYTF. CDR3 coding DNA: TGTGCCAGCAGTTACTTAAGGTCCAATGGCTACACCTTC.

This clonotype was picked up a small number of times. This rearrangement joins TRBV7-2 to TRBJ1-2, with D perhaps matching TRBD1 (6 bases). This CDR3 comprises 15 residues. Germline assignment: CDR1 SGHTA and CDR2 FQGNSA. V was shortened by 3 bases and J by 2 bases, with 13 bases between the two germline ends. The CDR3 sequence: CASSLMGGANYGYTF. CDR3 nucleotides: TGTGCCAGCAGCTTGATGGGGGGCGCGAACTATGGCTACACCTTC.

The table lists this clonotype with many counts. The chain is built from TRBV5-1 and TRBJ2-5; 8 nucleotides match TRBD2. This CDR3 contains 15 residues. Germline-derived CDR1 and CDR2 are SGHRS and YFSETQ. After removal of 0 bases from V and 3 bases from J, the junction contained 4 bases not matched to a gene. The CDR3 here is CASSLGTAGEETQYF. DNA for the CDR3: TGCGCCAGCAGCTTGGGGACAGCGGGGGAAGAGACCCAGTACTTC.

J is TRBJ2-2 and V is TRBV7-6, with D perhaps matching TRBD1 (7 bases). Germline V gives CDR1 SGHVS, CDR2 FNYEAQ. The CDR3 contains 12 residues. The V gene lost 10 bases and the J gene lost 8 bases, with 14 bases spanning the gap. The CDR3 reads CAIRGAPGELFF. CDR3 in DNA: TGTGCCATCAGGGGGGCCCCTGGGGAGCTGTTTTTT.

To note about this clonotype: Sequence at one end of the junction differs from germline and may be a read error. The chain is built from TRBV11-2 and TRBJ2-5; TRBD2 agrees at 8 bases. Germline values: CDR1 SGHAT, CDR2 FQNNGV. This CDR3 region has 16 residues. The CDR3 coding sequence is TGTGCCAGCAGCCTAGATGCCGGGACTAGGAGTGAGACCCAGTACTTC. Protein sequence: CASSLDAGTRSETQYF.

The CDR3 DNA reads TGTGCCAGCAGTTTGTGGGCGGGGGGGAAGCCCCAGCATTTT. Its protein is CASSLWAGGKPQHF. V is TRBV12-3 or TRBV12-4 and J is TRBJ1-5; the D gene is possibly TRBD1 (5 bases). Trimming stripped 3 bases from V and 8 bases from J, with 14 bases between. The CDR3 sequence is 14 residues long.

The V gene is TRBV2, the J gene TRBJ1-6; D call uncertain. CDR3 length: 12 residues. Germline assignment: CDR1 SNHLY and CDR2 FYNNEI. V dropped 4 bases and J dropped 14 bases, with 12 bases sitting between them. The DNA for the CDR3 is TGTGCCAGCAGTGTTGGGTATTTGGCCCTCCACTTT. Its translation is CASSVGYLALHF.

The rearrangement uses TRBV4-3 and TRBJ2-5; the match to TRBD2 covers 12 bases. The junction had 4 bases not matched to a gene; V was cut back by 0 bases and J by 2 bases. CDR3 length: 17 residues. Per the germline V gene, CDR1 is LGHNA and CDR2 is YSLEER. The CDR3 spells CASSQDGGTSGQETQYF. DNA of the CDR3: TGCGCCAGCAGCCAAGATGGGGGGACTAGCGGGCAAGAGACCCAGTACTTC.

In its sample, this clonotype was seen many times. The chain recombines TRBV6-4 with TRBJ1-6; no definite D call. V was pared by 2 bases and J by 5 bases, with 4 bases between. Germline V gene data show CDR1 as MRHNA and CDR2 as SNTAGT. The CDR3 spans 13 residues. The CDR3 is CASSDRDNSPLHF. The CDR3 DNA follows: TGTGCCAGCAGTGACAGGGATAATTCACCCCTCCACTTT.

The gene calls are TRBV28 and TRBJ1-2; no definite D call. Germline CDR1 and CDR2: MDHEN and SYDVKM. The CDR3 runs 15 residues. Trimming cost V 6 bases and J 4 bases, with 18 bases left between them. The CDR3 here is CASREQLRVGYGYTF. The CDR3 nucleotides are TGTGCCAGCAGGGAGCAACTGAGGGTCGGCTATGGCTACACCTTC.

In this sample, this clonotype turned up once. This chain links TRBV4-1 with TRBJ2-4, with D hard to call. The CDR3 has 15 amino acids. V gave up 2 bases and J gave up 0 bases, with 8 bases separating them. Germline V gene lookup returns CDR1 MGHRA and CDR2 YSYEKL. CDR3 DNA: TGCGCCAGCAGCCAACAGGCTCTAGCCAAAAACATTCAGTACTTC. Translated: CASSQQALAKNIQYF.

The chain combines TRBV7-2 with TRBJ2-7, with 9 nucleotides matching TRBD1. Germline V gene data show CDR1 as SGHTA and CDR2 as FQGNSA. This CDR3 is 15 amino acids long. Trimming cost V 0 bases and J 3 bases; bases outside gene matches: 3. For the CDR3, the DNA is TGTGCCAGCAGCTTAGCCGGGACAGGGTACTACGAGCAGTACTTC. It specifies CASSLAGTGYYEQYF. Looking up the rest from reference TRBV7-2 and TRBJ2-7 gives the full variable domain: GAGVSQSPSNKVTEKGKDVELRCDPISGHTALYWYRQSLGQGLEFLIYFQGNSAPDKSGLPSDRFSAERTGGSVSTLTIQRTQQEDSAVYLCASSLAGTGYYEQYFGPGTRLTVT.

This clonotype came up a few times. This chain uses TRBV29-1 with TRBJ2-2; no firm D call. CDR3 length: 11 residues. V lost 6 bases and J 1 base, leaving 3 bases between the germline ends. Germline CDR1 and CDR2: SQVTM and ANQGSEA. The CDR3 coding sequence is TGCAGCGTGATGAACACCGGGGAGCTGTTTTTT. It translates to CSVMNTGELFF.

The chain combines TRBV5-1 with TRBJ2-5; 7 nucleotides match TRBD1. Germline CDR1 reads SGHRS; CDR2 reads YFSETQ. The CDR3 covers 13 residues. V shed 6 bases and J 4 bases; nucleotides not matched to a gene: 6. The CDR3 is CASTSDRAETQYF. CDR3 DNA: TGCGCCAGCACCTCCGACAGGGCAGAGACCCAGTACTTC. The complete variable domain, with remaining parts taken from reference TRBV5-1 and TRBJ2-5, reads KAGVTQTPRYLIKTRGQQVTLSCSPISGHRSVSWYQQTPGQGLQFLFEYFSETQRNKGNFPGRFSGRQFSNSRSEMNVSTLELGDSALYLCASTSDRAETQYFGPGTRLLVL.

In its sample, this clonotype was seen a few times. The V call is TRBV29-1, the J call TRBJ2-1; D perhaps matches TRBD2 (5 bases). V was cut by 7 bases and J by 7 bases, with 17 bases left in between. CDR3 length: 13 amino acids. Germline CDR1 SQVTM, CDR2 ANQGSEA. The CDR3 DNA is TGCAGCGGTTCCGGGGAAATAGTAAATGAGCAGTTCTTC. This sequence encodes CSGSGEIVNEQFF.

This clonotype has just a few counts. CDR3 region: CASSLRGLGTNEKLFF. The CDR3 DNA sequence: TGCGCCAGCAGCTTGAGGGGTCTTGGAACTAATGAAAAACTGTTTTTT. The J gene is TRBJ1-4, the V gene TRBV5-1, with a tentative D call TRBD1 (5 bases). V was clipped by 1 base and J by 1 base, with 11 bases between them. CDR1 SGHRS and CDR2 YFSETQ come from the germline V gene. The CDR3 length is 16 residues.

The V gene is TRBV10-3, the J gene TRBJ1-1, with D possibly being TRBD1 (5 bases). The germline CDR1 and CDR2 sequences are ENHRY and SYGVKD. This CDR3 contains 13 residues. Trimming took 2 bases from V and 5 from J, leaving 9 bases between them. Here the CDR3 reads CAISERGRTEAFF. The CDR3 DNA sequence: TGTGCCATCAGTGAGAGGGGACGGACTGAAGCTTTCTTT.

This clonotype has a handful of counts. Here the CDR3 reads CASNGRTSNYGYTF. CDR3 DNA: TGTGCCAGCAACGGCAGGACTTCAAACTATGGCTACACCTTC. The genes are TRBV6-2 or TRBV6-3 and TRBJ1-2; D call uncertain. Germline lookup yields CDR1 MNHEY and CDR2 SVGEGT. Trimming pared 7 bases from V and 2 bases from J, leaving 14 bases between. CDR3 size: 14 residues.

CDR3 in amino acids: CASSLESKQFF. CDR3 in DNA: TGCGCCAGCAGCCTGGAGTCAAAGCAGTTCTTC. The rearrangement joins TRBV5-1 to TRBJ2-1; no reliable D call. This CDR3 has 11 residues. The germline V and J ends were trimmed by 4 bases and 11 bases, with 10 bases remaining between them. The V gene's germline CDR1 is SGHRS and CDR2 YFSETQ.